This is a list of T cell receptor beta chains from one sample in a study of OX40 agonist ivuxolimab in advanced cancers. Profiling relied on immunoSEQ multiplex PCR, and the TCRdb table lists in-frame clones only, not all of them. Among roughly 73,000 clones listed, about 91% were seen once. This specimen was CD4+ or CD8+ T cells sorted from blood, taken in a trial of the OX40 agonist ivuxolimab. All receptors derive from an adult with an advanced solid tumor such as melanoma, head and neck, liver or kidney cancer. The CDR3 runs from the conserved cysteine through the conserved F or W. D genes are given only for firm matches. The listing skips clone size in some rows; elsewhere it reads once, few, many or a size class.

>TRBV2|16|TRBD1|NA|TRBJ1-1
TGTGCCAGCAGTGAATCGAGGGGGCGCTGGGACACTGAAGCTTTCTTT
CASSESRGRWDTEAFF
>TRBV14|16|NA|NA|TRBJ2-2
TGTGCCAGCAGCCAAATGGGCGGCTTGTTGACCGGGGAGCTGTTTTTT
CASSQMGGLLTGELFF
>TRBV29-1|15|TRBD1|NA|TRBJ2-5
TGCAGCGTTCTCCCTTGGACAGGGGACCAAGAGACCCAGTACTTC
CSVLPWTGDQETQYF
>TRBV6-1|15|TRBD2|NA|TRBJ2-7
TGTGCCAGCAGGGCATATTTCGGAGGGAGGGTTGAGCAGTACTTC
CASRAYFGGRVEQYF
>TRBV7-3|17|NA|few|TRBJ1-1
TGTGCCAGCAGCTTACGAGGCCCGGGGGGTTCGTACACTGAAGCTTTCTTT
CASSLRGPGGSYTEAFF
>TRBV4-1|16|TRBD2|NA|TRBJ2-7
TGCGCCAGCAGCCGGTCCGGCCTAGCGGCATCCTACGAGCAGTACTTC
CASSRSGLAASYEQYF
>TRBV18|15|NA|once|TRBJ2-2
TGTGCCAGCTCACTCAGGGTTGCGAACACCGGGGAGCTGTTTTTT
CASSLRVANTGELFF
>TRBV6-1|11|NA|NA|TRBJ1-5
TGTGCCAGCAGCCTACGGGGGACCCAGCATTTT
CASSLRGTQHF
>TRBV5-5|19|NA|NA|TRBJ1-5
TGTGCCAGCAGCCTGGATCGGGGTTCCGGGTTTACACCAAATCAGCCCCAGCATTTT
CASSLDRGSGFTPNQPQHF
>TRBV10-3|13|NA|NA|TRBJ2-2
TGTGCCAGCAGACGTCCGGAGGGCGGGGAGCTGTTTTTT
CASRRPEGGELFF
>TRBV7-9|16|TRBD1|NA|TRBJ2-7
TGTGCCAGCAGCCCGAGGGACAGGCGAGACTCCTACGAGCAGTACTTC
CASSPRDRRDSYEQYF
>TRBV30|17|NA|NA|TRBJ2-2
TGTGCCTGGGGGCCGGTGGACGGACATCCGAACACCGGGGAGCTGTTTTTT
CAWGPVDGHPNTGELFF
>TRBV7-9|17|NA|NA|TRBJ2-3
TGTGCCAGCAGCTTATTAGGGACGGGCCTTAGTACAGATACGCAGTATTTT
CASSLLGTGLSTDTQYF
>TRBV28|15|NA|NA|TRBJ1-4
TGTGCCAGCAGTTCGGCCGGAGAGGGTAATGAAAAACTGTTTTTT
CASSSAGEGNEKLFF
>TRBV11-2|15|NA|once|TRBJ2-3
TGTGCCAGCACCTACCGGAGGCTTAGCACAGATACGCAGTATTTT
CASTYRRLSTDTQYF
>TRBV30|14|NA|NA|TRBJ2-7
TGTGCCTGGAGTGTATCGGGGGCGAACTACGAGCAGTACTTC
CAWSVSGANYEQYF
>TRBV11-3|13|NA|NA|TRBJ2-1
TGTGCCAGCAGCCGAATGGGGGGAGATGAGCAGTTCTTC
CASSRMGGDEQFF
>TRBV11-2|13|NA|NA|TRBJ2-7
TGTGCCAGCAGCTTAGCGGGAAACAACGAGCAGTACTTC
CASSLAGNNEQYF
>TRBV19|16|NA|NA|TRBJ2-6
TGTGCCAGTAGTTCTGGGAAACTCTCTGGGGCCAACGTCCTGACTTTC
CASSSGKLSGANVLTF
>TRBV4-2|14|NA|NA|TRBJ2-3
TGTGCCAGCAGCCAATCAACAGGGACAGATACGCAGTATTTT
CASSQSTGTDTQYF
>TRBV19|14|NA|NA|TRBJ2-2
TGTGCCAGTAGTCCGTCCGCGAACACCGGGGAGCTGTTTTTT
CASSPSANTGELFF
>TRBV7-3|15|NA|NA|TRBJ2-5
TGTGCCAGCAGCCCAAGAGCCGCTTCCCAAGAGACCCAGTACTTC
CASSPRAASQETQYF